Detailed here is one TCR beta chain. It was with 60 Vbeta and 13 Jbeta primers that the PCR ran. Clones were sequenced by immunoSEQ multiplex PCR, and TCRdb holds only the in-frame ones, with some missing. Altogether about 200,000 clones are present, around 79% being singletons, with the ten largest covering roughly 1.4%. The data stem from a study of cytomegalovirus exposure and HLA in healthy donors. Sequences were obtained from PBMCs. This receptor was identified in a woman aged 45-65 years in good health and CMV-seronegative.

This CDR3 is CASSEGGQRSYEQYF. Here the CDR3 DNA reads TGTGCCAGCAGTGAAGGAGGCCAGCGGTCCTACGAGCAGTACTTC. This sequence joins TRBV6-1 and TRBJ2-7; D possibly corresponds to TRBD2 (5 bases). CDR3 length: 15 residues. Germline V gene sequence: CDR1 MNHNS, CDR2 SASEGT. V was cut by 1 base and J by 1 base, with 11 bases left in between.